The following is a TCR beta chain sequence with its context. This table comes from immunoSEQ multiplex PCR, and its TCRdb copy is limited to in-frame clones, with some not included. Seen here are a few hundred thousand clones, approximately 81% observed once, and the top ten hold under 7%. The V segment lost 0 bases and the J segment 5 bases; nucleotides outside the gene matches: 9. In germline, CDR1 is MNHEY, CDR2 SVGEGT. CDR3 size: 16 residues. These data belong to a study of blood T cell repertoires in COVID-19. The source is a woman between 45 and 60 years old who had been exposed to COVID-19. Sequenced input: PBMCs or T cells enriched from blood (not recorded which). The chain couples TRBV6-2 or TRBV6-3 to TRBJ1-2; 7 positions agree with TRBD1. The DNA for the CDR3 is TGTGCCAGCAGTTACTCGGTCGAGGGGGCAGGATATGGCTACACCTTC. Translating it yields CASSYSVEGAGYGYTF.